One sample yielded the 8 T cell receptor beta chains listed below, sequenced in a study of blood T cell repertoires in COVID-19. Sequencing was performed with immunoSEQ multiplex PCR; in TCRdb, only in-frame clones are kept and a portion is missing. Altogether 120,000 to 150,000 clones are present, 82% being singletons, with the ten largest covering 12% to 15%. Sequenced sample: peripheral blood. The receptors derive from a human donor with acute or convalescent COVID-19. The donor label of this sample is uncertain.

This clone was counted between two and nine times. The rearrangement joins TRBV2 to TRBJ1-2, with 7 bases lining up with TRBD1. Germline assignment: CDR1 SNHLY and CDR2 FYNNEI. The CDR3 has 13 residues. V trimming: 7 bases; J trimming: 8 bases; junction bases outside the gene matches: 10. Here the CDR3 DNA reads TGTGCCAGCATCTCGGACAGGTCACCGGGCTACACCTTC. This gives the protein CASISDRSPGYTF.

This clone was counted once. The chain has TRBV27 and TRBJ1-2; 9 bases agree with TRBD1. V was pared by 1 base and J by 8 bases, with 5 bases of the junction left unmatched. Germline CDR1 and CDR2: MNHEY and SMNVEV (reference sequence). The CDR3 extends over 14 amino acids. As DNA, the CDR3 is TGTGCCAGCAGTTTATGGGGGACAGGGAGCGGCTACACCTTC. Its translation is CASSLWGTGSGYTF.

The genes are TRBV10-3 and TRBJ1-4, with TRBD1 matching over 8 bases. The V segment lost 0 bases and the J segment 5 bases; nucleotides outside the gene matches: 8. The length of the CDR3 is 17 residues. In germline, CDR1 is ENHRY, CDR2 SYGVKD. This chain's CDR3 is CAISESEGQALNEKLFF. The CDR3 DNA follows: TGTGCCATCAGTGAGTCAGAGGGACAGGCGTTAAATGAAAAACTGTTTTTT.

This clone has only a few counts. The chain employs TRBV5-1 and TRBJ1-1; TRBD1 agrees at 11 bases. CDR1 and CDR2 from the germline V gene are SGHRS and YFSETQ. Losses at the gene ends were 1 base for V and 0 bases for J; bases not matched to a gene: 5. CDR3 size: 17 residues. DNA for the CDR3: TGCGCCAGCAGCTTGCAGGACAGGGGGCTTTTGAACACTGAAGCTTTCTTT. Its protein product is CASSLQDRGLLNTEAFF.

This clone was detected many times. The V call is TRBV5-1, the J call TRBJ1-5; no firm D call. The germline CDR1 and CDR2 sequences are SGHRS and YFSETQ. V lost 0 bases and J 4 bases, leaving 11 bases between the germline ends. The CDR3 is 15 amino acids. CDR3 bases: TGCGCCAGCAGCTTGGATAACAGCCAAAATCAGCCCCAGCATTTT. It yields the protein CASSLDNSQNQPQHF.

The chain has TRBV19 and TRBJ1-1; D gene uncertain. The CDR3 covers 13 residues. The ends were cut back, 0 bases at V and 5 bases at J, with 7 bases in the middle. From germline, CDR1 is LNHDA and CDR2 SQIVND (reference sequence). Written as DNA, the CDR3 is TGTGCCAGTAGTATAGAGAGGGTGACTGAAGCTTTCTTT. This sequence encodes CASSIERVTEAFF.

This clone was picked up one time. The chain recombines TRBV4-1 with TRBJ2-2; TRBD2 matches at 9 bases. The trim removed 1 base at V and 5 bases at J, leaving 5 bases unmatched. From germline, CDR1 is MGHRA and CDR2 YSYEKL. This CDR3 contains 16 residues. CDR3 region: CASSQVRAGGTGELFF. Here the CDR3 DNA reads TGCGCCAGCAGCCAAGTACGAGCGGGGGGTACCGGGGAGCTGTTTTTT.

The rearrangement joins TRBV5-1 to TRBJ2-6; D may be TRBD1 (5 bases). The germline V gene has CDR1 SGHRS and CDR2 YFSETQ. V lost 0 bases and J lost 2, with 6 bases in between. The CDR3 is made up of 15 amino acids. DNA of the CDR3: TGCGCCAGCAGCTTGGGGGGCACTGGGGCCAACGTCCTGACTTTC. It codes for CASSLGGTGANVLTF.